This is a list of T cell receptor beta chains from one sample in a study of shared clonotypes between healthy human individuals. Sequenced by immunoSEQ multiplex PCR; TCRdb stores in-frame clones only, minus some. The repertoire holds about 1 million clones, with 65% to 80% as singletons. Sequenced material: memory CD4+ T cells sorted from blood. The receptors here all came from a man younger than 30 in good health. Each CDR3 is given without its conserved first and last residue.

j_call cdr3_length v_call cdr3_aa
TRBJ2-2 16 TRBV21-1 ASSKDARGATNTGELF
TRBJ2-7 13 TRBV7-2 ASSLAGQVSYEQY
TRBJ2-5 12 TRBV2 ASKEQGLGETQY
TRBJ2-5 12 TRBV7-9 ASSFGQGRETQY
TRBJ1-1 11 TRBV19 ASSSQGDTEAF
TRBJ2-2 15 TRBV28 ASSFVAGGPGTGELF
TRBJ2-1 11 TRBV5-1 ASSLGQGDEQF
TRBJ1-3 12 TRBV6-1 ATQKQVSGNTIY
TRBJ2-1 15 TRBV19 ASSIDPAGFSYNEQF
TRBJ2-7 10 TRBV28 ASSLTTYEQY